A selection of T cell receptor beta chains follows, all from one sample in a study of control samples from healthy donors and cancer patients. The method was immunoSEQ multiplex PCR; TCRdb's version includes in-frame clones alone and lacks a portion of them. The data show some 90,000 clones, 86% seen once. Specimen: blood. The source of these receptors is a woman in her 50s in good health. The CDR3 runs from the conserved cysteine through the conserved F or W. D genes are given only for firm matches. Not all rows give a size; the values are once, few, many and, for expanded clones, a class.

cdr3_length	v_call	clone_size	j_call	d_call	cdr3_nt	cdr3_aa
13	TRBV27	-	TRBJ2-7	-	TGTGCCAGCAGTCTCGGCACTACCTACGAGCAGTACTTC	CASSLGTTYEQYF
11	TRBV7-9	-	TRBJ1-4	-	TGTGCCAGCAGCTTCGAAGAAAAACTGTTTTTT	CASSFEEKLFF
17	TRBV28	-	TRBJ2-2	TRBD1	TGTGCCAGCAGTTTTTCCTGGGGACAGACCTACACCGGGGAGCTGTTTTTT	CASSFSWGQTYTGELFF
15	TRBV7-2	-	TRBJ1-5	-	TGTGCCAGTCGTCTTGGGGGCGGACAGCATCAGCCCCAGCATTTT	CASRLGGGQHQPQHF
16	TRBV6-6	once	TRBJ2-7	TRBD2	TGTGCCAGCAGTTACTCTTCCAGCGGGGGGTTCTACGAGCAGTACTTC	CASSYSSSGGFYEQYF
15	TRBV4-3	-	TRBJ2-7	TRBD1	TGCGCCAGCAGCCAAGCGGCAGGGACAGGGTACGAGCAGTACTTC	CASSQAAGTGYEQYF
18	TRBV12-5	-	TRBJ1-6	-	TGTGCTAGTGGTTTGGTACTGTTTCCCCCAATCCGAGATTCACCCCTCCACTTT	CASGLVLFPPIRDSPLHF
15	TRBV6-2/TRBV6-3	-	TRBJ1-5	-	TGTGCCAGCAGTTCAAAGGCCCATAGCAATCAGCCCCAGCATTTT	CASSSKAHSNQPQHF
16	TRBV5-8	once	TRBJ2-7	TRBD1	TGTGCCAGCAGCCTTTTTATGGGACAGGGGTACCGCGAGCAGTACTTC	CASSLFMGQGYREQYF
16	TRBV11-3	-	TRBJ2-4	TRBD1	TGTGCCAGCAGCTTAGGACAGGGTATAGCCAAAAACATTCAGTACTTC	CASSLGQGIAKNIQYF
18	TRBV5-1	once	TRBJ2-5	TRBD1	TGCGCCAGCAGCTATAGACCCCGACAGGGGGCGCGAACGGAGACCCAGTACTTC	CASSYRPRQGARTETQYF
14	TRBV6-5	-	TRBJ1-2	-	TGTGCCAGCAGTTACTCGGCAGGGACTTACGGCTACACCTTC	CASSYSAGTYGYTF
15	TRBV7-9	-	TRBJ2-1	-	TGTGCCGCGCCCGAGGGGGGGGAGGGCTACAATGAGCAGTTCTTC	CAAPEGGEGYNEQFF
17	TRBV28	-	TRBJ1-1	-	TGTGCCAGCAGTTTAACGGGCAGGCCACTACCGACCACTGAAGCTTTCTTT	CASSLTGRPLPTTEAFF
19	TRBV4-3	-	TRBJ1-6	-	TGCGCCAGCAGCCAAGATTCTGTGACGGCTGGATCCTATAATTCACCCCTCCACTTT	CASSQDSVTAGSYNSPLHF
15	TRBV3-1/TRBV3-2	-	TRBJ1-3	-	TGTGCCAGCAACCCAAACGGGAGCTCTGGAAACACCATATATTTT	CASNPNGSSGNTIYF
16	TRBV5-4	-	TRBJ1-1	TRBD1	TGTGCCAGCAGTCCCGGGACAGGGGCATTGAACACTGAAGCTTTCTTT	CASSPGTGALNTEAFF
14	TRBV7-2	-	TRBJ2-2	-	TGTGCCAGCAGCTTAAGGCGGGACACCGGGGAGCTGTTTTTT	CASSLRRDTGELFF
16	TRBV4-3	few	TRBJ2-3	-	TGCGCCAGCAGCCAAGATCGAGAGGTGAGCACAGATACGCAGTATTTT	CASSQDREVSTDTQYF
11	TRBV12-3/TRBV12-4	-	TRBJ2-5	-	TGTGCCAGCCTAATACAAGAGACCCAGTACTTC	CASLIQETQYF
14	TRBV6-5	-	TRBJ2-2	-	TGCGCCGCCGGCCGGACCCAGAACACCGGGGAGCTGTTTTTT	CAAGRTQNTGELFF
14	TRBV7-7	-	TRBJ2-2	-	TGTGCCAGCAGCCAGACAGGAAACACCGGGGAGCTGTTTTTT	CASSQTGNTGELFF